This T cell receptor (beta chain) is drawn from a study of graft-versus-host responses after intestinal transplantation. About the study: Tacrolimus plus steroids were given to all recipients for approximately three years, preceded by anti-thymocyte globulin induction. General observations from the study: Some GvH clones appeared in ileal mucosa or blood before recipient bone marrow. Early HvG declines after transplant were associated with peak circulating GvH clone levels.

CDR1 and CDR2 from the germline V gene are SGDLS and YYNGEE. The CDR3 runs to 14 residues. Trimming cost V 4 bases and J 6 bases; bases outside gene matches: 6. The table came from immunoSEQ multiplex PCR; TCRdb's copy has only in-frame clones and leaves some out. The sample contains 9,000 to 10,000 clones, around nine tenths of which appear only once. Tissue from the graft was processed to free its intraepithelial and lamina propria lymphocytes. This clone has only one observation. Its antigen remains unknown. This sequence was found in a human patient who received an intestinal transplant, so some T cells may come from the graft donor. The sample was ileum tissue, taken around 24 months after intestinal transplantation. This chain connects TRBV9 to TRBJ1-3, with 8 bases identical to TRBD1. The CDR3 here is CASSPRTGTNTIYF. The CDR3 DNA sequence: TGTGCCAGCAGCCCCCGGACAGGGACAAACACCATATATTTT.